This T cell receptor (beta chain) was sequenced during a study of T cell repertoires and HLA-DP antigens. Study in general: The donors, ranging 18-to-29 to 60-to-69 years, included a couple of males and one female. Average DNA input: roughly 230 ng for CD137+CD4+ sorts, approximately 1,200 ng pre-culture.

The count of this clone is one. Its antigen is unidentified. Untouched CD4+ T cells were bead-isolated from PBMC at 95% to 98% purity. Deep-resolution sequencing targeted under 250,000 T cell genomes in pre-culture CD4+ samples. Profiled with immunoSEQ multiplex PCR; TCRdb holds only in-frame clones, not every one. The sample gives about 89,000 clones, more than 75% of which show up once; about 1.7% is in the top ten. The sequenced sample was CD4+ T cells from PBMCs. This clonotype was sampled from a man over 45 in good health and CMV-seronegative.

CDR3 loop: CASSLGGRTNEKLFF. DNA for the CDR3: TGTGCCAGCAGCTTAGGGGGGAGGACTAATGAAAAACTGTTTTTT. The chain recombines TRBV7-2 with TRBJ1-4, with a possible D match to TRBD1 (5 bases). This CDR3 has 15 amino acids. Germline CDR1 reads SGHTA; CDR2 reads FQGNSA. V was cut by 1 base and J by 2 bases, with 8 bases left in between. Filled out from reference TRBV7-2 and TRBJ1-4, the complete variable domain reads GAGVSQSPSNKVTEKGKDVELRCDPISGHTALYWYRQSLGQGLEFLIYFQGNSAPDKSGLPSDRFSAERTGGSVSTLTIQRTQQEDSAVYLCASSLGGRTNEKLFFGSGTQLSVL.